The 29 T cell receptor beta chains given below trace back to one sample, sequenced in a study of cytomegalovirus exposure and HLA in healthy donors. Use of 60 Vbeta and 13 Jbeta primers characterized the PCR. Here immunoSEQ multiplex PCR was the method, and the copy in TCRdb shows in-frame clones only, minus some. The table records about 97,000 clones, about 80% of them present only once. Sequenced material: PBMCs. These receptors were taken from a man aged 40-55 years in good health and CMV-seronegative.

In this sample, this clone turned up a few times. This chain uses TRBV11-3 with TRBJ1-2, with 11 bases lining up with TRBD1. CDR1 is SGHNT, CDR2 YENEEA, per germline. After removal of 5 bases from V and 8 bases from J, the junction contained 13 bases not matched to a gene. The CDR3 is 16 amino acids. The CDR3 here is CASSKDRGQKEGGYTF. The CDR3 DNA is TGTGCCAGCAGCAAGGACAGGGGGCAAAAAGAAGGCGGCTACACCTTC.

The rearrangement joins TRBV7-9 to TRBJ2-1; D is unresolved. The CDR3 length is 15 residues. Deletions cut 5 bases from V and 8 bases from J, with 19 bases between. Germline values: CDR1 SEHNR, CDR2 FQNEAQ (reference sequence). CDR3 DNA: TGTGCCAGCAGCCCGGTAGAAAGAGGCCTCGATGAGCAGTTCTTC. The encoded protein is CASSPVERGLDEQFF.

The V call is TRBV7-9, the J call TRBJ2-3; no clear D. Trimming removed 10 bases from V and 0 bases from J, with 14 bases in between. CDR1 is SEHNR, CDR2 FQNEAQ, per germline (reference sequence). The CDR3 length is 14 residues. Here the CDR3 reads CATDHQESTDTQYF. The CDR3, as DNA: TGTGCCACAGATCACCAGGAAAGCACAGATACGCAGTATTTT. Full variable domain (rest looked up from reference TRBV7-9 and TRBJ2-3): DTGVSQNPRHKITKRGQNVTFRCDPISEHNRLYWYRQTLGQGPEFLTYFQNEAQLEKSRLLSDRFSAERPKGSFSTLEIQRTEQGDSAMYLCATDHQESTDTQYFGPGTRLTVL.

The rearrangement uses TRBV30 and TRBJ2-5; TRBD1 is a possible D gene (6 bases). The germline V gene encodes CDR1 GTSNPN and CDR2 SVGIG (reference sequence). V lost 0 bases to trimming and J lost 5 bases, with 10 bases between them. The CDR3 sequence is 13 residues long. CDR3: CAWSVGGSETQYF. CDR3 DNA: TGTGCCTGGAGTGTAGGGGGTTCGGAGACCCAGTACTTC.

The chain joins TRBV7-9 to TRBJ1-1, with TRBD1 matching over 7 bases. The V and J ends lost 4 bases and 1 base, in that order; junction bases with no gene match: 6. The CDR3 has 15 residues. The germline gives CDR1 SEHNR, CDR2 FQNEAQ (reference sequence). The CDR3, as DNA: TGTGCCAGCAGCTCACGGACAGGAGGGAACACTGAAGCTTTCTTT. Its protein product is CASSSRTGGNTEAFF.

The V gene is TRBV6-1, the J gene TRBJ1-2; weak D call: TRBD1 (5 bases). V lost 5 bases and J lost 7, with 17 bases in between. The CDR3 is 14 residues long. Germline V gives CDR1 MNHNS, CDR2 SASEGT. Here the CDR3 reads CASSPSSAGFGYTF. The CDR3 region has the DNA TGTGCCAGCAGTCCTTCTTCGGCAGGGTTTGGCTACACCTTC.

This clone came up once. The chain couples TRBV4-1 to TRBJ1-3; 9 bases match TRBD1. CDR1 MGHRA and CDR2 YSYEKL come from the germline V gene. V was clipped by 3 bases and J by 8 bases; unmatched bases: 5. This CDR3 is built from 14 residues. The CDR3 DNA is TGCGCCAGCAGCCAGACGGACAGGGGTGACACCATATATTTT. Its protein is CASSQTDRGDTIYF.

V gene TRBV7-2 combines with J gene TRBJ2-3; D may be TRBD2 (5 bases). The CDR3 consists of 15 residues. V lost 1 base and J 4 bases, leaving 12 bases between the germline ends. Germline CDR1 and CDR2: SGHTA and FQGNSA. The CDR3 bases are TGTGCCAGCAGCTTAGGTCCTAGCCGGCCAGATACGCAGTATTTT. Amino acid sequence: CASSLGPSRPDTQYF. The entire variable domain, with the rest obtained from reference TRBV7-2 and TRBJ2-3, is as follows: GAGVSQSPSNKVTEKGKDVELRCDPISGHTALYWYRQSLGQGLEFLIYFQGNSAPDKSGLPSDRFSAERTGGSVSTLTIQRTQQEDSAVYLCASSLGPSRPDTQYFGPGTRLTVL.

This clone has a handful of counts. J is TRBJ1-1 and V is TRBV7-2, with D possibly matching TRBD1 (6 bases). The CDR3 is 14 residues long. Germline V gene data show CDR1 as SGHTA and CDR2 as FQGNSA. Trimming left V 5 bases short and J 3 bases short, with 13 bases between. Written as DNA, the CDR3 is TGTGCCAGCAGCAAGGACAGTGGCGACACTGAAGCTTTCTTT. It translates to CASSKDSGDTEAFF.

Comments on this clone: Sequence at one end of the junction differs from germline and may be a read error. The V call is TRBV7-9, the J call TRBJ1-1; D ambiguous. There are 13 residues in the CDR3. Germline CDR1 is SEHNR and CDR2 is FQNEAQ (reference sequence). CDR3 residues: CSSSLRENTEAFF. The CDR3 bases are TGTTCCAGCAGCTTACGAGAGAACACTGAAGCTTTCTTT. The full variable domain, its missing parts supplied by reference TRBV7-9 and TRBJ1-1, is DTGVSQNPRHKITKRGQNVTFRCDPISEHNRLYWYRQTLGQGPEFLTYFQNEAQLEKSRLLSDRFSAERPKGSFSTLEIQRTEQGDSAMYLCSSSLRENTEAFFGQGTRLTVV.

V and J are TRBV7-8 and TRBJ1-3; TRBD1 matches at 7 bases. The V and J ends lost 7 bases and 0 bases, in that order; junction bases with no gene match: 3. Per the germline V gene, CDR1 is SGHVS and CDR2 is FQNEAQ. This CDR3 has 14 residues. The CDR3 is CASTDRTSGNTIYF. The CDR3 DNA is TGTGCCAGCACGGACAGGACCTCTGGAAACACCATATATTTT.

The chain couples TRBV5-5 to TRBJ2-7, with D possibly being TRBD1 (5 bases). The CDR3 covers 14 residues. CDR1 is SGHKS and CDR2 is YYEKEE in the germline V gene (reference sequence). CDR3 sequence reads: CASSLLRASSEQYV. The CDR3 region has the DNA TGTGCCAGCAGCTTACTCAGGGCCTCCTCCGAGCAGTACGTC.

The CDR3 nucleotides read TGTGCCAGCCCCGGTGGTGGAGGGAAAGATGGCTACACCTTC. Amino acids: CASPGGGGKDGYTF. The chain recombines TRBV2 with TRBJ1-2, with D uncertain. From germline, CDR1 is SNHLY and CDR2 FYNNEI. The V end was cut by 8 bases, the J end by 6 bases, with 19 bases between. This CDR3 contains 14 residues.

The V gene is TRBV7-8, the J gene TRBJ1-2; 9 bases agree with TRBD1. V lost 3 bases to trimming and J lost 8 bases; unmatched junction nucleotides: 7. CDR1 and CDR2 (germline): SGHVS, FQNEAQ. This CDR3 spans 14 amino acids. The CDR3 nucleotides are TGTGCCAGCAGCTTGGGACAGGGCAGTGGGGGCTACACCTTC. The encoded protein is CASSLGQGSGGYTF.

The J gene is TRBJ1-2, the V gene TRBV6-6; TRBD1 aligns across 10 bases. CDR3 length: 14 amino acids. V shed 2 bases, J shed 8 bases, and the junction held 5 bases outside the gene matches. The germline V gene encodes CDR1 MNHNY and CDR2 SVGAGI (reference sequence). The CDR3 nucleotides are TGTGCCAGCAGTTACGGACAGGGGGGGAGCGGCTACACCTTC. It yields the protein CASSYGQGGSGYTF.

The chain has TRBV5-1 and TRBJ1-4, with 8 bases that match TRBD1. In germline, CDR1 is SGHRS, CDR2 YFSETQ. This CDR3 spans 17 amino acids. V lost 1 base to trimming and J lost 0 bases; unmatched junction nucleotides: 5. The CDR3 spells CASSLRQGPSTNEKLFF. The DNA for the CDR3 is TGCGCCAGCAGCTTGAGACAGGGGCCCTCAACTAATGAAAAACTGTTTTTT. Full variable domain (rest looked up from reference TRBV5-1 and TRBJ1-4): KAGVTQTPRYLIKTRGQQVTLSCSPISGHRSVSWYQQTPGQGLQFLFEYFSETQRNKGNFPGRFSGRQFSNSRSEMNVSTLELGDSALYLCASSLRQGPSTNEKLFFGSGTQLSVL.

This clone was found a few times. This CDR3 reads CASSLSGVVEKLFF. DNA for the CDR3: TGTGCCAGCAGCTTGAGCGGGGTTGTTGAAAAACTGTTTTTT. This rearrangement joins TRBV5-5 to TRBJ1-4; D not resolved. The germline gives CDR1 SGHKS, CDR2 YYEKEE (reference sequence). Trimming pared 1 base from V and 7 bases from J, leaving 11 bases between. This CDR3 is 14 amino acids long.

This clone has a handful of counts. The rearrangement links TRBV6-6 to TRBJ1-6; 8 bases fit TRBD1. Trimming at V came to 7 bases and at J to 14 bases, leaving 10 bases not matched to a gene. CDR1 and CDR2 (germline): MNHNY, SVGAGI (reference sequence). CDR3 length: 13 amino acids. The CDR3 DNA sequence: TGTGCCAGCACCCCAGGGGGCGTTTTTTCCCTCCACTTT. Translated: CASTPGGVFSLHF.

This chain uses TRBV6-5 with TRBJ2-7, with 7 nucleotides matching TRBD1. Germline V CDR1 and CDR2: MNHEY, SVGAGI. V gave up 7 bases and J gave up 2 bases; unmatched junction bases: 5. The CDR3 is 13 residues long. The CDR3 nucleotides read TGTGCCAGCATTTTGACAGGGACCTACGAGCAGTACTTC. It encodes CASILTGTYEQYF.

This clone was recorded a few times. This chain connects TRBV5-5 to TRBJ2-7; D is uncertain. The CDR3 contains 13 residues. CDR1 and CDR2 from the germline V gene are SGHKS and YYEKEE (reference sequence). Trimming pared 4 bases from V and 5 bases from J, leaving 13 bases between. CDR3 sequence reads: CASSPNAGNEQYV. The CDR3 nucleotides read TGTGCCAGCAGCCCAAATGCAGGCAACGAGCAGTACGTC.

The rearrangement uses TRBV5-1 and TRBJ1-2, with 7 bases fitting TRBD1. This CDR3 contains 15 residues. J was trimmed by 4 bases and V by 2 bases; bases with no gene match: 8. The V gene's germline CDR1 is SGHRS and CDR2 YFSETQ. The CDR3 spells CASSLEGAPRYGYTF. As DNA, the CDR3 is TGCGCCAGCAGCTTAGAGGGGGCGCCCCGCTATGGCTACACCTTC.

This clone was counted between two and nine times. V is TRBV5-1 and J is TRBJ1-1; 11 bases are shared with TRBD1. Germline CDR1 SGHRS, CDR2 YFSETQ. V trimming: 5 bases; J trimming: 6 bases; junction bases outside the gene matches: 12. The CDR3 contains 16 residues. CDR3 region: CASRNYGTGGNSEAFF. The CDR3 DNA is TGCGCCAGCAGGAATTACGGGACAGGGGGAAACTCTGAAGCTTTCTTT.

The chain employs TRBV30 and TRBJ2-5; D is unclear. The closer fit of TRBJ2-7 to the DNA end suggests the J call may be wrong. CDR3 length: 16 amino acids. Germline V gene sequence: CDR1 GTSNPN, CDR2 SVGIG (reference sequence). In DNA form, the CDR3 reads TGTGCCTGGAGTGTACAAGAGACTGCCAGCTCCTACGAGCAGTACTTC. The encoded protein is CAWSVQETASSYEQYF.

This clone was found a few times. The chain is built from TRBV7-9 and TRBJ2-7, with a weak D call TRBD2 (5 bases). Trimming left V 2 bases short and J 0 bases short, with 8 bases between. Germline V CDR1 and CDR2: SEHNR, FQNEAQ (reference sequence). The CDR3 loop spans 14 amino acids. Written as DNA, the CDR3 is TGTGCCAGCAGCTTAAGCGGCAGCTCCTACGAGCAGTACTTC. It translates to CASSLSGSSYEQYF. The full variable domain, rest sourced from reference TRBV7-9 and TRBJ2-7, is DTGVSQNPRHKITKRGQNVTFRCDPISEHNRLYWYRQTLGQGPEFLTYFQNEAQLEKSRLLSDRFSAERPKGSFSTLEIQRTEQGDSAMYLCASSLSGSSYEQYFGPGTRLTVT.

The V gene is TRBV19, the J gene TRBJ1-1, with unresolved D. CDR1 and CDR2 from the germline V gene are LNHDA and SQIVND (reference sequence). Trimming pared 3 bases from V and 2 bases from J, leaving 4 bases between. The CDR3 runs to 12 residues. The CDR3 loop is CASSISNTEAFF. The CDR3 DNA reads TGTGCCAGTAGTATTAGTAACACTGAAGCTTTCTTT.

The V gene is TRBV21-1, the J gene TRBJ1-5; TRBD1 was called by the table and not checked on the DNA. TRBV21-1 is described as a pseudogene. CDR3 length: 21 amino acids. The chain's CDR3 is CASSQGTTGRTNHFSNQPQHF. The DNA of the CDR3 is TGTGCCAGCAGCCAGGGTACGACAGGGAGGACAAACCATTTTAGCAATCAGCCCCAGCATTTT.

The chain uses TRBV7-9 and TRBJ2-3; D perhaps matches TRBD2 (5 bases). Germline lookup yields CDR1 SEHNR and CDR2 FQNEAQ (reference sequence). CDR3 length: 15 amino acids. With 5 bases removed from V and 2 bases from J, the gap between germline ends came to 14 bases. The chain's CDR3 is CASSPSGPNTDTQYF. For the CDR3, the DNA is TGTGCCAGCAGCCCCAGCGGCCCTAACACAGATACGCAGTATTTT.

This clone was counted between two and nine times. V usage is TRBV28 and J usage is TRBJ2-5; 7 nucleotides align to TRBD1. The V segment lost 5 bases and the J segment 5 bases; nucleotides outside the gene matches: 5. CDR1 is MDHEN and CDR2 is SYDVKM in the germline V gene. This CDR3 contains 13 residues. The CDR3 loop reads CASSRQGVETQYF. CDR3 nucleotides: TGTGCCAGCAGTAGACAGGGTGTGGAGACCCAGTACTTC.

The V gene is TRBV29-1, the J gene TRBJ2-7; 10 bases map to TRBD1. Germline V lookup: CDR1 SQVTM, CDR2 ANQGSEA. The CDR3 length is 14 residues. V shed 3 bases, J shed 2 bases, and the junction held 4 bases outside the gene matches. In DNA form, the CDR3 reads TGCAGCGTTGACGGACAGGGGGGACCCTACGAGCAGTACTTC. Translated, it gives CSVDGQGGPYEQYF.